The text below deals with one TCR beta chain. The RNA input was roughly 0.45 to 1 ug, and it was reverse transcribed with random hexamers. A single record per CDR3 protein comes from TCRdb applying MiXCR to the immunoSEQ multiplex PCR reads. The repertoire holds about 300,000 distinct CDR3 sequences, approximately 85% seen once, with roughly 0.21% in the top ten. V was shortened by 1 base and J by 8 bases, with 17 bases between the two germline ends. This CDR3 comprises 15 residues. Germline CDR1 is SGHVS and CDR2 is FNYEAQ. This record belongs to a study of CD8 T cells in Susac syndrome. The V call is TRBV7-6, the J call TRBJ1-2; D uncertain. The specimen was CD8+ T cells from PBMCs. This clonotype originated in a human donor with multiple sclerosis. The CDR3 here is CASSLDFGIAGGYTF. The CDR3 nucleotides are TGTGCCAGCAGCTTAGATTTTGGTATAGCGGGGGGCTACACCTTC.